These 20 T cell receptor beta chains were sequenced from one sample in a study of cytomegalovirus exposure and HLA in healthy donors. A multiplex PCR was run with 60 Vbeta primers and 13 Jbeta primers. The protocol was immunoSEQ multiplex PCR, while the TCRdb copy is restricted to in-frame clones and leaves out a portion. Here the sample spans about 100,000 clones, approximately 76% being singletons. Material for sequencing was PBMCs. All receptors come from a woman aged 55-70 years in good health and CMV-seropositive.

This clone was detected once. V is TRBV7-2 and J is TRBJ2-2; 7 nucleotides agree with TRBD1. In germline, CDR1 is SGHTA, CDR2 FQGNSA. J lost 4 bases, V lost 3 bases, and 5 bases had no gene match. This CDR3 has 15 amino acids. CDR3 in amino acids: CASSFLNRGTGELFF. The CDR3 DNA sequence: TGTGCCAGCAGCTTCCTAAACAGGGGCACCGGGGAGCTGTTTTTT. Full variable domain (rest looked up from reference TRBV7-2 and TRBJ2-2): GAGVSQSPSNKVTEKGKDVELRCDPISGHTALYWYRQSLGQGLEFLIYFQGNSAPDKSGLPSDRFSAERTGGSVSTLTIQRTQQEDSAVYLCASSFLNRGTGELFFGEGSRLTVL.

As for this clone: The same CDR3 is also encoded by other DNA sequences in this sample. The chain couples TRBV5-1 to TRBJ2-7; TRBD1 matches 7 bases. This CDR3 region has 13 residues. V shed 4 bases and J 4 bases; nucleotides not matched to a gene: 5. Looked up from germline, CDR1 is SGHRS and CDR2 is YFSETQ. CDR3 nucleotides: TGCGCCAGCAGCAGGGACAGCGCTTACGAGCAGTACTTC. Translated: CASSRDSAYEQYF.

Only one count was recorded for this clone. The J gene is TRBJ2-7, the V gene TRBV9, with D tentatively TRBD2 (6 bases). The V gene lost 4 bases and the J gene lost 7 bases, with 15 bases spanning the gap. CDR3 length: 13 amino acids. Germline CDR1 and CDR2: SGDLS and YYNGEE. The CDR3: CASSPGGVREQYF. The CDR3 DNA sequence: TGTGCCAGCAGCCCTGGAGGGGTGAGAGAGCAGTACTTC.

The chain has TRBV11-2 and TRBJ2-6, with D possibly matching TRBD1 (7 bases). The CDR3 consists of 20 residues. The V end was cut by 0 bases, the J end by 2 bases, with 20 bases between. Germline assignment: CDR1 SGHAT and CDR2 FQNNGV. Here the CDR3 DNA reads TGTGCCAGCAGCTTAGAAGGTTTGGCAGGGGGGCTTGCTGGGGCCAACGTCCTGACTTTC. This encodes CASSLEGLAGGLAGANVLTF.

V and J are TRBV7-9 and TRBJ2-5; D is ambiguous. The DNA matches TRBJ2-7 better at its end, which makes the J call doubtful. The germline CDR1 and CDR2 sequences are SEHNR and FQNEAQ (reference sequence). This CDR3 comprises 14 residues. The CDR3 protein is CASSLVGSSYEQYF. In nucleotides, the CDR3 is TGTGCCAGCAGCTTAGTGGGTAGCTCCTACGAGCAGTACTTC.

The chain couples TRBV27 to TRBJ2-3, with TRBD1 identical over 9 bases. V lost 3 bases to trimming and J lost 3 bases; unmatched junction nucleotides: 7. Per the germline V gene, CDR1 is MNHEY and CDR2 is SMNVEV (reference sequence). The CDR3 runs 16 residues. CDR3 in DNA: TGTGCCAGCAGTTTGGGACAGGGCAGAGGGACAGATACGCAGTATTTT. Protein: CASSLGQGRGTDTQYF.

The V and J genes are TRBV11-1 and TRBJ2-4; D is ambiguous. The length of the CDR3 is 13 residues. Trimming cost V 5 bases and J 1 base, with 6 bases left between them. CDR1 is SGHAT and CDR2 is FQDESV in the germline V gene (reference sequence). The CDR3, as DNA: TGTGCCAGCAGCCCCGAGGCCAAAAACATTCAGTACTTC. Translated, it gives CASSPEAKNIQYF.

The table lists this clone with a few counts. V gene TRBV6-1 combines with J gene TRBJ2-3, with TRBD2 identical over 8 bases. The V segment lost 8 bases and the J segment 4 bases; nucleotides outside the gene matches: 8. The CDR3 loop spans 14 amino acids. The germline V gene encodes CDR1 MNHNS and CDR2 SASEGT. For the CDR3, the DNA is TGTGCCAGCGAAGAGCGGGAGTCTGCAGATACGCAGTATTTT. Translating gives CASEERESADTQYF.

The chain uses TRBV5-1 and TRBJ2-1, with 10 positions matching TRBD1. V was pared by 4 bases and J by 7 bases, with 11 bases of the junction left unmatched. The CDR3 extends over 16 amino acids. The germline gives CDR1 SGHRS, CDR2 YFSETQ. The CDR3 DNA reads TGCGCCAGCAGCCCGTGGGGACAGGGGTTGGGGAATGAGCAGTTCTTC. Its translation is CASSPWGQGLGNEQFF.

This clone was counted a single time. Other DNA sequences in this specimen translate into the identical CDR3. The J gene is TRBJ2-5, the V gene TRBV29-1, with 9 bases aligning to TRBD2. Gene TRBJ2-7 matches the end of the DNA better, so the J call may be wrong. The length of the CDR3 is 13 residues. Germline-derived CDR1 and CDR2 are SQVTM and ANQGSEA. CDR3 sequence (DNA): TGCAGCGCAAAGACTAGCGGTACCTACGAGCAGTACTTC. Amino acid sequence: CSAKTSGTYEQYF.

This clone showed up just once. CDR3 DNA: TGTGCCAGCAGTCCACAGGGCACCGGCTATGGCTACACCTTC. Protein sequence: CASSPQGTGYGYTF. The rearrangement joins TRBV27 to TRBJ1-2, with a weak D call TRBD1 (6 bases). The ends were cut back, 5 bases at V and 4 bases at J, with 14 bases in the middle. Germline V gene lookup returns CDR1 MNHEY and CDR2 SMNVEV (reference sequence). This CDR3 has 14 amino acids.

V is TRBV2 and J is TRBJ1-2, with 8 bases matching TRBD1. CDR1 SNHLY and CDR2 FYNNEI come from the germline V gene. V gave up 6 bases and J gave up 3 bases; unmatched junction bases: 3. The CDR3 loop spans 13 amino acids. The CDR3 reads CASREDRDYGYTF. The CDR3 bases are TGTGCCAGCAGAGAGGACAGGGACTATGGCTACACCTTC.

The chain is built from TRBV27 and TRBJ1-1; 7 bases are a match to TRBD1. The CDR3 is 14 residues long. The V gene end was trimmed by 4 bases and the J gene end by 5 bases; junction bases not matched to a gene: 7. Per germline, CDR1 MNHEY and CDR2 SMNVEV (reference sequence). The CDR3 DNA follows: TGTGCCAGCAGTTCGCCAGGGGGAAGGACTGAAGCTTTCTTT. This sequence encodes CASSSPGGRTEAFF.

This clone has only one observation. V gene TRBV29-1 combines with J gene TRBJ2-1; TRBD2 matches at 10 bases. The V gene end was trimmed by 4 bases and the J gene end by 10 bases; junction bases not matched to a gene: 16. The germline gives CDR1 SQVTM, CDR2 ANQGSEA. The CDR3 totals 16 residues. CDR3 loop: CSVVSSLAGAIGEQFF. In DNA form, the CDR3 reads TGCAGCGTTGTGAGTTCCCTAGCGGGGGCCATCGGCGAGCAGTTCTTC.

This chain connects TRBV6-4 to TRBJ1-1, with 7 nucleotides matching TRBD1. This CDR3 spans 14 amino acids. The germline V gene has CDR1 MRHNA and CDR2 SNTAGT. V trimming: 6 bases; J trimming: 1 base; junction bases outside the gene matches: 5. The CDR3 DNA sequence: TGTGCCAGCAGCGCCGACAGGGCGAACACTGAAGCTTTCTTT. It yields the protein CASSADRANTEAFF.

V is TRBV15 and J is TRBJ2-5; perhaps TRBD2 as D (7 bases). This CDR3 contains 14 residues. Germline V CDR1 and CDR2: LNHNV, YYDKDF (reference sequence). Trimming stripped 3 bases from V and 3 bases from J, with 11 bases between. The CDR3 spells CATSSRGGEETQYF. The CDR3 DNA follows: TGTGCCACCAGCAGTAGGGGGGGAGAAGAGACCCAGTACTTC.

As concerns this clone: The junction departs from germline at one end; a sequencing error may be responsible. The gene calls are TRBV7-7 and TRBJ2-7, with a possible D match to TRBD2 (5 bases). CDR1 and CDR2 from the germline V gene are SSHAT and FNYEAQ (reference sequence). This CDR3 is built from 14 residues. CDR3: CASSPPEAPYEQYF. Written as DNA, the CDR3 is TGTGCTAGCAGCCCCCCGGAGGCCCCCTACGAGCAGTACTTC.

This chain links TRBV28 with TRBJ1-5; D remains ambiguous. V lost 2 bases and J 1 base, leaving 18 bases between the germline ends. The germline CDR1 and CDR2 sequences are MDHEN and SYDVKM. The CDR3 is 18 residues long. In DNA, the CDR3 is TGTGCCAGCAGTTTACGGAGTAGGTTAGTGAGAAGCAATCAGCCCCAGCATTTT. Translated, it gives CASSLRSRLVRSNQPQHF.

The chain links TRBV2 to TRBJ2-1; 8 positions agree with TRBD2. J was trimmed by 0 bases and V by 8 bases; bases with no gene match: 15. There are 18 residues in the CDR3. Germline-derived CDR1 and CDR2 are SNHLY and FYNNEI. The CDR3 DNA is TGTGCCAGCGTATTGTCCGGGACTAGACTTAGCTCCTACAATGAGCAGTTCTTC. It yields the protein CASVLSGTRLSSYNEQFF.

The chain is built from TRBV4-2 and TRBJ2-2, with 7 bases identical to TRBD1. After removal of 4 bases from V and 1 base from J, the junction contained 6 bases not matched to a gene. The CDR3 covers 16 residues. Germline loops: CDR1 LGHNA, CDR2 YNFKEQ. This CDR3 is CASSLTGVGNTGELFF. The DNA of the CDR3 is TGTGCCAGCAGCCTTACAGGGGTGGGGAACACCGGGGAGCTGTTTTTT.